The 27 T cell receptor beta chains in this list originate from one sample, sequenced in a study of blood T cell repertoires in COVID-19. Sequencing used immunoSEQ multiplex PCR; TCRdb keeps in-frame clones, though not all of them. The profile shows 450,000 to 500,000 clones, around 90% of them singletons. Sequenced: PBMCs or T cells enriched from blood (not recorded which). These TCRs come from a woman aged 18-29 years who had recovered from COVID-19.

This chain uses TRBV5-4 with TRBJ1-3; TRBD1 is a possible D gene (6 bases). The CDR3 consists of 15 residues. Deletions cut 0 bases from V and 6 bases from J, with 13 bases between. Per the germline V gene, CDR1 is SGHNT and CDR2 is YYREEE (reference sequence). The CDR3 nucleotides are TGTGCCAGCAGCTTGGCGGGACATGACGAAAACACCATATATTTT. Its protein product is CASSLAGHDENTIYF.

The CDR3 protein is CASSPLSGGAGNEQFF. Written as DNA, the CDR3 is TGTGCCAGCAGTCCCCTTAGCGGGGGGGCAGGCAATGAGCAGTTCTTC. V gene TRBV28 combines with J gene TRBJ2-1; 11 positions match TRBD2. Germline loops: CDR1 MDHEN, CDR2 SYDVKM. The V segment lost 5 bases and the J segment 6 bases; nucleotides outside the gene matches: 9. The CDR3 is 16 residues long.

The genes are TRBV12-3 or TRBV12-4 and TRBJ2-5; no clear D gene. V was pared by 4 bases and J by 2 bases, with 5 bases between. The CDR3 loop spans 12 amino acids. CDR3 sequence reads: CASSYQQETQYF. CDR3 in DNA: TGTGCCAGCAGTTACCAGCAAGAGACCCAGTACTTC.

The CDR3 reads CSVTAFTDTQYF. The CDR3 DNA sequence: TGCAGCGTCACAGCTTTCACAGATACGCAGTATTTT. This chain joins TRBV29-1 and TRBJ2-3; no reliable D call. CDR1 and CDR2 (germline): SQVTM, ANQGSEA. This CDR3 comprises 12 residues. The germline V and J ends were trimmed by 6 bases and 2 bases, with 9 bases remaining between them.

Here the CDR3 reads CASSPRGGRDEKLFF. The CDR3 DNA reads TGTGCCAGCAGCCCGCGGGGGGGAAGAGATGAAAAACTGTTTTTT. This chain uses TRBV7-9 with TRBJ1-4, with D perhaps TRBD1 (5 bases). Trimming pared 5 bases from V and 6 bases from J, leaving 16 bases between. Germline V gene lookup returns CDR1 SEHNR and CDR2 FQNEAQ (reference sequence). This CDR3 is built from 15 residues. The full variable domain, rest sourced from reference TRBV7-9 and TRBJ1-4, is DTGVSQNPRHKITKRGQNVTFRCDPISEHNRLYWYRQTLGQGPEFLTYFQNEAQLEKSRLLSDRFSAERPKGSFSTLEIQRTEQGDSAMYLCASSPRGGRDEKLFFGSGTQLSVL.

This clone came up a few times. V usage is TRBV4-1 and J usage is TRBJ1-3, with TRBD1 matching over 9 bases. Per germline, CDR1 MGHRA and CDR2 YSYEKL. After removal of 4 bases from V and 5 bases from J, the junction contained 9 bases not matched to a gene. This CDR3 has 16 residues. CDR3 nucleotide sequence: TGCGCCAGCAGCCCGAACAGGGGGCTTAGTAGAAACACCATATATTTT. As protein: CASSPNRGLSRNTIYF.

The chain recombines TRBV28 with TRBJ1-1; a possible D gene is TRBD1 (5 bases). The CDR3 sequence is 17 residues long. Germline CDR1 reads MDHEN; CDR2 reads SYDVKM. Trimming took off 6 bases at V and 1 base at J, with 21 bases between the two ends. Here the CDR3 reads CASSTPGLSFANTEAFF. The DNA for the CDR3 is TGTGCCAGCAGCACTCCGGGACTGTCGTTCGCGAACACTGAAGCTTTCTTT.

The V gene is TRBV9, the J gene TRBJ1-2; 9 bases are shared with TRBD1. This CDR3 spans 13 amino acids. The V and J ends lost 2 bases and 7 bases, in that order; junction bases with no gene match: 3. The germline gives CDR1 SGDLS, CDR2 YYNGEE. CDR3 amino acids: CASSVGQGSGYTF. The CDR3 region has the DNA TGTGCCAGCAGCGTGGGACAGGGTTCTGGCTACACCTTC.

The rearrangement links TRBV18 to TRBJ1-5; 8 bases match TRBD1. With 8 bases clipped from V and 6 bases from J, the junction kept 15 bases outside the gene matches. Germline CDR1 KGHSH, CDR2 LQKENI. The CDR3 is 16 residues long. CDR3 protein: CASTRGQGAMAQPQHF. CDR3 nucleotide sequence: TGTGCCAGCACCCGAGGACAGGGAGCAATGGCTCAGCCCCAGCATTTT.

The chain has TRBV7-2 and TRBJ1-2; 8 bases map to TRBD1. Losses at the gene ends were 5 bases for V and 6 bases for J; bases not matched to a gene: 8. Per the germline V gene, CDR1 is SGHTA and CDR2 is FQGNSA. The CDR3 spans 14 residues. CDR3 protein: CASSPNTDRDGYTF. For the CDR3, the DNA is TGTGCCAGCAGCCCTAACACGGACAGGGATGGCTACACCTTC.

Note on this clone: The same CDR3 also results from other DNA sequences found in this sample. The chain carries TRBV12-3 or TRBV12-4 and TRBJ2-2; the D is unclear. The V gene lost 1 base and the J gene lost 7 bases, with 7 bases spanning the gap. The CDR3 is 13 amino acids. This CDR3 is CASSLVGGGELFF. CDR3 coding DNA: TGTGCCAGCAGTTTAGTAGGCGGCGGGGAGCTGTTTTTT.

The chain links TRBV30 to TRBJ1-3; tentative D call: TRBD1 (5 bases). This CDR3 has 15 amino acids. V was shortened by 1 base and J by 1 base, with 11 bases between the two germline ends. Germline V CDR1 and CDR2: GTSNPN, SVGIG (reference sequence). For the CDR3, the DNA is TGTGCCTGGAGTGAGGGGTTAACATCTGGAAACACCATATATTTT. This translates into CAWSEGLTSGNTIYF. Drawing the rest from reference TRBV30 and TRBJ1-3, the complete variable domain is SQTIHQWPATLVQPVGSPLSLECTVEGTSNPNLYWYRQAAGRGLQLLFYSVGIGQISSEVPQNLSASRPQDRQFILSSKKLLLSDSGFYLCAWSEGLTSGNTIYFGEGSWLTVV.

The CDR3 DNA sequence: TGTGCCTGGAGTAGGCAGGGAATGGACAATAGCAATCAGCCCCAGCATTTT. Residues: CAWSRQGMDNSNQPQHF. The chain recombines TRBV30 with TRBJ1-5; possible D gene TRBD1, 5 bases. This CDR3 is built from 17 residues. Trimming shortened V by 2 bases and J by 0 bases, and 17 bases separated the two germline ends. CDR1 GTSNPN and CDR2 SVGIG come from the germline V gene (reference sequence).

V usage is TRBV5-5 and J usage is TRBJ2-3; D gene uncertain. CDR3 length: 14 residues. Germline lookup yields CDR1 SGHKS and CDR2 YYEKEE (reference sequence). V lost 0 bases and J lost 1, with 6 bases in between. The CDR3 loop reads CASSLEQRTDTQYF. CDR3 sequence (DNA): TGTGCCAGCAGCTTGGAACAGCGCACAGATACGCAGTATTTT.

This clone has a single count. This rearrangement joins TRBV29-1 to TRBJ1-2, with 9 bases identical to TRBD1. The CDR3 has 14 residues. Germline-derived CDR1 and CDR2 are SQVTM and ANQGSEA. Trimming at V came to 1 base and at J to 3 bases, leaving 3 bases not matched to a gene. The CDR3 sequence: CSVEGGQGDYGYTF. The DNA of the CDR3 is TGCAGCGTTGAAGGGGGACAGGGAGACTATGGCTACACCTTC.

The V gene is TRBV28, the J gene TRBJ1-2, with D perhaps matching TRBD1 (5 bases). V lost 6 bases and J lost 5, with 10 bases in between. Germline CDR1 reads MDHEN; CDR2 reads SYDVKM. The length of the CDR3 is 12 residues. The CDR3 region has the DNA TGTGCCAGCAGGGGGGGATTATATGGCTACACCTTC. Encoded protein: CASRGGLYGYTF.

The chain is built from TRBV28 and TRBJ2-7; D perhaps matches TRBD1 (5 bases). The CDR3 is 13 amino acids. V shed 6 bases and J shed 3 bases, with 12 bases lying between them. Germline loops: CDR1 MDHEN, CDR2 SYDVKM. The CDR3 loop reads CASSSPDSYEQYF. The CDR3 region has the DNA TGTGCCAGCAGCTCCCCTGACAGCTACGAGCAGTACTTC.

This clone was seen a single time. The chain links TRBV6-5 to TRBJ1-4, with D possibly TRBD1 on 6 matching bases. CDR1 and CDR2 from the germline V gene are MNHEY and SVGAGI. V was cut by 6 bases and J by 7 bases, with 15 bases left in between. The CDR3 spans 14 residues. The CDR3 nucleotides are TGTGCCAGCAGGAGTCGGACAGACTCTGAAAAACTGTTTTTT. It encodes CASRSRTDSEKLFF.

The genes are TRBV3-1 (or the pseudogene TRBV3-2) and TRBJ2-7; TRBD1 matches at 9 bases. The germline gives CDR1 LGHDT, CDR2 YNNKEL (reference sequence). Trimming at V came to 4 bases and at J to 1 base, leaving 5 bases not matched to a gene. The CDR3 is made up of 15 amino acids. For the CDR3, the DNA is TGTGCCAGCAGCCCGGTGGGACAGGGTTCCTACGAGCAGTACTTC. This sequence encodes CASSPVGQGSYEQYF.

The chain combines TRBV4-1 with TRBJ2-2; a weak D match, TRBD1 (6 bases). This CDR3 has 13 amino acids. V was shortened by 6 bases and J by 2 bases, with 7 bases between the two germline ends. The V gene's germline CDR1 is MGHRA and CDR2 YSYEKL. The CDR3 DNA sequence: TGCGCCAGCAGACAGGGCAACACCGGGGAGCTGTTTTTT. Translated: CASRQGNTGELFF.

This clone was observed a few times. This chain connects TRBV18 to TRBJ1-6; maybe TRBD1 (6 bases). From germline, CDR1 is KGHSH and CDR2 LQKENI. The CDR3 contains 17 residues. Trimming removed 6 bases at V and 6 bases at J, with 21 bases between. CDR3 coding DNA: TGTGCCAGCTCGTCGCTAGACCAACAGGGAAGTAATTCACCCCTCCACTTT. Translating gives CASSSLDQQGSNSPLHF.

The rearrangement uses TRBV5-1 and TRBJ2-1; D gene uncertain. V lost 2 bases to trimming and J lost 3 bases, with 6 bases between them. CDR3 size: 13 residues. Looked up from germline, CDR1 is SGHRS and CDR2 is YFSETQ. The CDR3, as DNA: TGCGCCAGCAGCTTTAATTTCTACAATGAGCAGTTCTTC. Translation: CASSFNFYNEQFF.

The gene calls are TRBV14 and TRBJ1-2, with D hard to call. The CDR3 spans 14 residues. Germline assignment: CDR1 SGHDN and CDR2 FVKESK. With 4 bases removed from V and 5 bases from J, the gap between germline ends came to 14 bases. The CDR3: CASSPLRGDYGYTF. The CDR3 bases are TGTGCCAGCAGCCCCTTAAGAGGAGATTATGGCTACACCTTC.

This clone was observed a few times. The CDR3 DNA reads TGTGCCAGCAGCTTCGGCGGGACGAACACCGGGGAGCTGTTTTTT. This codes for CASSFGGTNTGELFF. V usage is TRBV11-2 and J usage is TRBJ2-2, with D possibly matching TRBD2 (6 bases). The germline CDR1 and CDR2 sequences are SGHAT and FQNNGV. The V gene lost 3 bases and the J gene lost 0 bases, with 8 bases spanning the gap. The CDR3 has 15 amino acids.

The chain joins TRBV5-4 to TRBJ1-2, with 7 nucleotides matching TRBD1. Germline V lookup: CDR1 SGHNT, CDR2 YYREEE (reference sequence). This CDR3 has 13 residues. Trimming took 4 bases from V and 8 from J; bases not matched to a gene: 8. CDR3 bases: TGTGCCAGCAGCACCGAGACAGGGTCCGGCTACACCTTC. Translation gives CASSTETGSGYTF.

This rearrangement joins TRBV5-1 to TRBJ1-2; 7 bases align to TRBD1. CDR1 is SGHRS and CDR2 is YFSETQ in the germline V gene. This CDR3 has 14 residues. The junction had 5 bases not matched to a gene; V was cut back by 0 bases and J by 6 bases. CDR3 protein: CASSLGDSSDGYTF. The CDR3 coding sequence is TGCGCCAGCAGCTTGGGGGACAGCTCTGATGGCTACACCTTC.

The chain couples TRBV5-1 to TRBJ2-1; the match to TRBD1 covers 9 bases. CDR3 size: 14 residues. V was clipped by 4 bases and J by 6 bases; unmatched bases: 5. Germline values: CDR1 SGHRS, CDR2 YFSETQ. The CDR3 is CASSTGTGTNEQFF. The CDR3 DNA reads as TGCGCCAGCAGCACCGGGACAGGGACCAATGAGCAGTTCTTC.